One and the same sample provided the 18 T cell receptor beta chains below, sequenced in a study of CD8+ T cells in alopecia areata. It was cDNA, reverse transcribed from extracted RNA, that served as the sequencing template. The protocol was immunoSEQ multiplex PCR, while the TCRdb copy is restricted to in-frame clones and leaves out a portion. The table lists about 210,000 clones, approximately 40% of them singletons, with about 2.6% in the top ten. Sample treatment: oral pan-JAK inhibitor, 5-10 mg twice daily. Specimen: CD4+ T cells sorted from blood, collected at approximately week 36, from a patient treated with tofacitinib. These receptors originate from a human donor with alopecia areata.

This clone was counted only a few times. This chain links TRBV27 with TRBJ2-3, with 10 bases identical to TRBD1. This CDR3 is built from 16 residues. V gave up 3 bases and J gave up 6 bases; unmatched junction bases: 9. Germline-derived CDR1 and CDR2 are MNHEY and SMNVEV (reference sequence). The CDR3 spells CASSLGPGQGKDTQYF. CDR3 DNA sequence: TGTGCCAGCAGTTTGGGGCCGGGACAGGGGAAGGATACGCAGTATTTT.

This chain uses TRBV29-1 with TRBJ1-2, with TRBD1 as a possible D gene (5 bases). CDR3 length: 13 amino acids. V lost 0 bases and J lost 6, with 11 bases in between. Germline lookup yields CDR1 SQVTM and CDR2 ANQGSEA. The CDR3 DNA is TGCAGCGTTGAAGATCTCAGGGAGGATGGCTACACCTTC. Translating gives CSVEDLREDGYTF.

This chain uses TRBV19 with TRBJ2-2; D tentatively reads TRBD1 or TRBD2 (5 bases each). CDR1 is LNHDA, CDR2 SQIVND, per germline (reference sequence). V was trimmed by 4 bases and J by 7 bases, leaving 22 bases between them. The CDR3 covers 17 residues. The DNA for the CDR3 is TGTGCCAGTAGTAACCTGAGGGGAACCGGGCGAGGCGGGGAGCTGTTTTTT. Its protein product is CASSNLRGTGRGGELFF.

The chain links TRBV7-2 to TRBJ1-2; 7 bases line up with TRBD1. Germline V gene lookup returns CDR1 SGHTA and CDR2 FQGNSA. This CDR3 spans 16 amino acids. The ends lost 5 bases at V and 6 bases at J; junction bases unmatched: 15. Here the CDR3 DNA reads TGTGCCAGCAGCCGCGGGACAGTGCCGCAGTATCATGGCTACACCTTC. It specifies CASSRGTVPQYHGYTF.

The chain employs TRBV30 and TRBJ2-7; 9 positions match TRBD1. The CDR3 runs to 15 residues. V trimming: 3 bases; J trimming: 4 bases; junction bases outside the gene matches: 10. The germline V gene has CDR1 GTSNPN and CDR2 SVGIG (reference sequence). This chain's CDR3 is CAWSRGTGLRYEQYF. The DNA of the CDR3 is TGTGCCTGGAGCCGCGGGACAGGGCTTCGATACGAGCAGTACTTC.

At least ten counts were recorded for this clone. This same CDR3 is encoded by further DNA sequences in the sample. The V call is TRBV7-9, the J call TRBJ2-7; tentatively, D is TRBD1 (5 bases). V lost 2 bases and J 6 bases, leaving 8 bases between the germline ends. CDR3 length: 12 amino acids. The germline V gene has CDR1 SEHNR and CDR2 FQNEAQ (reference sequence). In DNA, the CDR3 is TGTGCCAGCAGCTTAAAAGGGGTCGAGCAGTACTTC. Its protein is CASSLKGVEQYF.

This chain links TRBV5-1 with TRBJ2-3; D perhaps matches TRBD2 (6 bases). Germline assignment: CDR1 SGHRS and CDR2 YFSETQ. This CDR3 spans 17 amino acids. V lost 0 bases to trimming and J lost 4 bases, with 18 bases between them. Here the CDR3 reads CASSLGPLGGEADTQYF. The CDR3 bases are TGCGCCAGCAGCTTGGGACCCCTTGGCGGGGAAGCAGATACGCAGTATTTT.

This chain uses TRBV6-5 with TRBJ2-7; TRBD2 aligns across 7 bases. The CDR3 has 13 residues. Unmatched junction bases numbered 8, after V lost 8 bases and J lost 4 bases. Germline CDR1 and CDR2: MNHEY and SVGAGI. DNA for the CDR3: TGTGCCAGCGCTGCGGGAGTGGGGTACGAGCAGTACTTC. This encodes CASAAGVGYEQYF.

Concerning this clone itself: At one boundary the junction diverges from the germline segment, which might be a read error. The chain uses TRBV5-1 and TRBJ2-1; D may be TRBD2 (6 bases). Per germline, CDR1 SGHRS and CDR2 YFSETQ. There are 17 residues in the CDR3. The CDR3 loop is CASSLGPSGLTDSSLLF. The CDR3 DNA reads as TGCGCCAGCAGCTTGGGGCCATCGGGACTGACAGACTCTTCCCTGCTCTTC.

This clone was detected ten times or more. V gene TRBV28 combines with J gene TRBJ1-1; no definite D call. CDR1 and CDR2 (germline): MDHEN, SYDVKM. The CDR3 is 13 amino acids. V lost 2 bases and J lost 4, with 8 bases in between. The CDR3 reads CASSLVRSTEAFF. As DNA, the CDR3 is TGTGCCAGCAGTTTAGTGCGGTCCACTGAAGCTTTCTTT. Filled out from reference TRBV28 and TRBJ1-1, the complete variable domain reads DVKVTQSSRYLVKRTGEKVFLECVQDMDHENMFWYRQDPGLGLRLIYFSYDVKMKEKGDIPEGYSVSREKKERFSLILESASTNQTSMYLCASSLVRSTEAFFGQGTRLTVV.

This clone came up a few times. The V gene is TRBV15, the J gene TRBJ2-7; D may be TRBD2 (6 bases). The V and J ends lost 4 bases and 6 bases respectively, with 16 bases between them. Per the germline V gene, CDR1 is LNHNV and CDR2 is YYDKDF (reference sequence). CDR3 length: 14 residues. CDR3 sequence reads: CATSTSGGSPEQYF. Written as DNA, the CDR3 is TGTGCCACCAGCACCTCCGGGGGTTCCCCCGAGCAGTACTTC.

In this sample, this clone turned up a few times. Written as DNA, the CDR3 is TGTGCCAGCAGTGAAGACATCGACGGGACCCAGTACTTC. Translated: CASSEDIDGTQYF. The V call is TRBV2, the J call TRBJ2-5; D unresolved. The CDR3 spans 13 residues. V gave up 1 base and J gave up 7 bases, with 10 bases separating them. CDR1 and CDR2 (germline): SNHLY, FYNNEI. The whole variable domain, filled in from reference TRBV2 and TRBJ2-5, reads EPEVTQTPSHQVTQMGQEVILRCVPISNHLYFYWYRQILGQKVEFLVSFYNNEISEKSEIFDDQFSVERPDGSNFTLKIRSTKLEDSAMYFCASSEDIDGTQYFGPGTRLLVL.

The chain has TRBV30 and TRBJ1-1; 7 bases fit TRBD1. Germline values: CDR1 GTSNPN, CDR2 SVGIG (reference sequence). J gave up 2 bases and V 3 bases, and 9 bases lay outside the gene matches. The CDR3 contains 15 residues. This CDR3 is CAWRRHGTENTEAFF. For the CDR3, the DNA is TGTGCCTGGAGGCGGCATGGGACAGAAAACACTGAAGCTTTCTTT.

In this sample, this clone turned up a few times. This chain joins TRBV5-4 and TRBJ1-1, with D tentatively TRBD1 (6 bases). With 2 bases removed from V and 1 base from J, the gap between germline ends came to 12 bases. This CDR3 spans 15 amino acids. Germline V gives CDR1 SGHNT, CDR2 YYREEE (reference sequence). CDR3 bases: TGTGCCAGCAGCTTACTGACAGGAGGGAACACTGAAGCTTTCTTT. It translates to CASSLLTGGNTEAFF.

The chain links TRBV4-1 to TRBJ1-4; D uncertain. The CDR3 consists of 16 residues. Germline assignment: CDR1 MGHRA and CDR2 YSYEKL. Trimming removed 1 base from V and 3 bases from J, with 12 bases in between. Here the CDR3 DNA reads TGCGCCAGCAGCCAAGTGGCGCAGTTATCTAATGAAAAACTGTTTTTT. It yields the protein CASSQVAQLSNEKLFF.

A few counts support this clone. The gene calls are TRBV29-1 and TRBJ2-7; 8 nucleotides line up with TRBD2. This CDR3 is built from 15 residues. The V segment lost 6 bases and the J segment 4 bases; nucleotides outside the gene matches: 14. The germline CDR1 and CDR2 sequences are SQVTM and ANQGSEA. The CDR3 nucleotides read TGCAGCGTGCGCGGGGAGGCGGGAGGAACGTACGAGCAGTACTTC. Translating it yields CSVRGEAGGTYEQYF.

The V call is TRBV5-1, the J call TRBJ2-3; 14 nucleotides line up with TRBD2. CDR3 length: 16 amino acids. Germline trimming cut 4 bases from V and 6 bases from J; bases unmatched to any gene: 7. CDR1 is SGHRS, CDR2 YFSETQ, per germline. This CDR3 is CASSGGLAGEVDTQYF. CDR3 coding DNA: TGCGCCAGCAGCGGGGGACTAGCGGGAGAAGTTGATACGCAGTATTTT.

This clone was picked up a small number of times. V gene TRBV7-9 combines with J gene TRBJ2-4; 9 nucleotides align to TRBD1. CDR1 and CDR2 (germline): SEHNR, FQNEAQ (reference sequence). J was trimmed by 7 bases and V by 2 bases; bases with no gene match: 3. This CDR3 has 14 residues. The CDR3 sequence is CASSLSDRGNIQYF. The CDR3 DNA follows: TGTGCCAGCAGCTTATCCGACAGGGGGAACATTCAGTACTTC.